A single sample gave rise to the 11 T cell receptor beta chains below, sequenced in a study of T-cell memory formation after mild COVID-19 (dated by TCRdb to the early 2020s). The library came from 5' RACE. The instrument was an Illumina NovaSeq 6000. The public reads were reanalyzed by TCRdb: fastp trimming at Q25, MiXCR alignment, in-frame beta chains only. Identical CDR3 protein sequences are pooled into one entry, listed with their most common genes and DNA. The sample contains 130,000 to 150,000 distinct CDR3 sequences, around 5.8% of them found a single time. Of the sample, around 2% falls within the top ten clones. The specimen sequenced was PBMCs or a T cell subset sorted from them (not recorded which). Receptor source: an adult woman who had mild COVID-19 (a few samples of this study predate the infection). The sample titles of this study are shuffled in the database, so cell type and time point are left out; the donor was told from shared clones.

The V and J genes are TRBV20-1 and TRBJ1-1, with TRBD1 identical over 7 bases. The CDR3 has 13 residues. Germline V CDR1 and CDR2: DFQATT, SNEGSKA (reference sequence). The junction had 1 base not matched to a gene; V was cut back by 0 bases and J by 3 bases. CDR3 DNA: TGCAGTGCTAGAGAGCAGGGGGACACTGAAGCTTTCTTT. Translating gives CSAREQGDTEAFF.

The chain employs TRBV7-2 and TRBJ2-3; D uncertain. Trimming took off 6 bases at V and 2 bases at J, with 9 bases between the two ends. The CDR3 is 13 amino acids. Germline assignment: CDR1 SGHTA and CDR2 FQGNSA. The CDR3 region has the DNA TGTGCCAGCAGTCCTATGATCACAGATACGCAGTATTTT. This sequence encodes CASSPMITDTQYF. The whole variable domain, remainder taken from reference TRBV7-2 and TRBJ2-3, is GAGVSQSPSNKVTEKGKDVELRCDPISGHTALYWYRQSLGQGLEFLIYFQGNSAPDKSGLPSDRFSAERTGGSVSTLTIQRTQQEDSAVYLCASSPMITDTQYFGPGTRLTVL.

This clonotype was observed a handful of times. V gene TRBV29-1 combines with J gene TRBJ2-3; D possibly corresponds to TRBD2 (6 bases). This CDR3 is 14 amino acids long. From germline, CDR1 is SQVTM and CDR2 ANQGSEA. Between the trimmed V and J ends, which lost 8 bases and 0 bases, there was a span of 15 bases. CDR3 region: CSIPRAGSTDTQYF. CDR3 DNA: TGCAGCATCCCGAGGGCGGGAAGCACAGATACGCAGTATTTT.

This clonotype was recorded at least ten times. The V call is TRBV7-9, the J call TRBJ2-3, with D possibly matching TRBD2 (5 bases). The CDR3 contains 14 residues. Germline CDR1 reads SEHNR; CDR2 reads FQNEAQ (reference sequence). V lost 3 bases and J 4 bases, leaving 11 bases between the germline ends. CDR3 nucleotide sequence: TGTGCCAGCAGCTTCCGGGATCAAGCAGATACGCAGTATTTT. Its protein product is CASSFRDQADTQYF.

This clonotype was detected only a few times. The chain employs TRBV7-9 and TRBJ2-4, with TRBD2 identical over 14 bases. With V trimmed by 5 bases and J by 1 base, 10 bases remained unmatched. Looked up from germline, CDR1 is SEHNR and CDR2 is FQNEAQ (reference sequence). CDR3 length: 19 amino acids. Here the CDR3 reads CASSQGLAGELGAKNIQYF. The CDR3, as DNA: TGTGCCAGCAGCCAGGGACTAGCGGGAGAGTTAGGGGCCAAAAACATTCAGTACTTC.

This clonotype was observed a single time. The chain joins TRBV15 to TRBJ1-1; D is unclear. The germline CDR1 and CDR2 sequences are LNHNV and YYDKDF (reference sequence). The germline V and J ends were trimmed by 1 base and 2 bases, with 11 bases remaining between them. CDR3 length: 15 residues. CDR3 amino acids: CATSRGGILNTEAFF. CDR3 bases: TGTGCCACCAGCAGAGGTGGGATCCTTAACACTGAAGCTTTCTTT.

There are many counts of this clonotype. V and J are TRBV6-5 and TRBJ2-7, with 11 bases aligning to TRBD2. V trimming: 4 bases; J trimming: 4 bases; junction bases outside the gene matches: 6. The CDR3 extends over 15 amino acids. In germline, CDR1 is MNHEY, CDR2 SVGAGI. In nucleotides, the CDR3 is TGTGCCAGCAGTTCCGTAACTAGCGGGAGTTACGAGCAGTACTTC. It is translated as CASSSVTSGSYEQYF.

This sequence joins TRBV20-1 and TRBJ1-1; D may be TRBD1 (6 bases). The CDR3 totals 13 residues. The germline V gene has CDR1 DFQATT and CDR2 SNEGSKA (reference sequence). The V gene lost 5 bases and the J gene lost 4 bases, with 14 bases spanning the gap. The CDR3 region has the DNA TGCAGTGCTCTCGGGACACTGGGCACTGAAGCTTTCTTT. Its translation is CSALGTLGTEAFF.

This clonotype was picked up many times. The chain uses TRBV6-5 and TRBJ1-1; TRBD1 matches at 8 bases. The CDR3 is 13 amino acids. Germline lookup yields CDR1 MNHEY and CDR2 SVGAGI. V gave up 2 bases and J gave up 11 bases; unmatched junction bases: 7. CDR3 nucleotides: TGTGCCAGCAGTTACGGGGGACAGGAGAAGGCTTTCTTT. The encoded protein is CASSYGGQEKAFF.

This clonotype was picked up a small number of times. V is TRBV10-3 and J is TRBJ1-2; 7 nucleotides agree with TRBD1. CDR3 length: 13 residues. The V gene end was trimmed by 3 bases and the J gene end by 5 bases; junction bases not matched to a gene: 3. Germline V gives CDR1 ENHRY, CDR2 SYGVKD. The CDR3 DNA is TGTGCCATCAGTGACGAGGGACAGTATGGCTACACCTTC. It translates to CAISDEGQYGYTF.

This rearrangement joins TRBV6-1 to TRBJ2-1; the D gene is possibly TRBD1 (5 bases). The CDR3 contains 16 residues. The germline CDR1 and CDR2 sequences are MNHNS and SASEGT. V was cut by 3 bases and J by 0 bases, with 12 bases left in between. For the CDR3, the DNA is TGTGCCAGCAGTGAGGGGCGGCGAAGCTCCTACAATGAGCAGTTCTTC. Protein product: CASSEGRRSSYNEQFF.